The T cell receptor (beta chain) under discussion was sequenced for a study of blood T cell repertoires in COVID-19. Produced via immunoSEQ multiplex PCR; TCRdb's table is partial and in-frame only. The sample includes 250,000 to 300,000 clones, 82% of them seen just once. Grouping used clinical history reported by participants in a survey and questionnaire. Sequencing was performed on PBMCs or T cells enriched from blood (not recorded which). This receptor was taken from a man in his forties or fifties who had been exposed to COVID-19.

CDR3 protein: CASSLSPAEASDTQYF. The DNA of the CDR3 is TGCGCCAGCAGCTTGTCCCCGGCCGAGGCTTCAGATACGCAGTATTTT. V is TRBV5-1 and J is TRBJ2-3; D unresolved. Trimming left V 1 base short and J 4 bases short, with 16 bases between. The germline V gene encodes CDR1 SGHRS and CDR2 YFSETQ. The CDR3 has 16 residues. Combining the CDR3 with reference TRBV5-1 and TRBJ2-3 gives the whole variable domain KAGVTQTPRYLIKTRGQQVTLSCSPISGHRSVSWYQQTPGQGLQFLFEYFSETQRNKGNFPGRFSGRQFSNSRSEMNVSTLELGDSALYLCASSLSPAEASDTQYFGPGTRLTVL.